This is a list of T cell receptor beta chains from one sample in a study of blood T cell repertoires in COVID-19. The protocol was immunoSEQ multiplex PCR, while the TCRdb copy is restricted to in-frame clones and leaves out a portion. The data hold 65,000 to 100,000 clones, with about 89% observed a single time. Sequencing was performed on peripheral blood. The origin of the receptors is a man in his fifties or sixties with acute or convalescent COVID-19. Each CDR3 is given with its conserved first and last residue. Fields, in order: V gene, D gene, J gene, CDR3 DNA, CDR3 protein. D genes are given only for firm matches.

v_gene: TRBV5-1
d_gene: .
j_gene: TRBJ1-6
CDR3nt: TGCGCCAGCAGCTACCAGGGATCCGGAGGGTCACCCCTCCACTTT
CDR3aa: CASSYQGSGGSPLHF

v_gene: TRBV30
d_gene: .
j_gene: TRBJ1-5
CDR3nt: TGTGCCTGGAGTCGGGTCGATGGCAATCAGCCCCAGCATTTT
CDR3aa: CAWSRVDGNQPQHF

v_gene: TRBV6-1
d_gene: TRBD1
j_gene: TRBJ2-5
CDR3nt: TGTGCCAGCAGTGCCTTAGGTCCGGGACAGGGGGCGCGGGGGACCCAGTACTTC
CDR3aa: CASSALGPGQGARGTQYF

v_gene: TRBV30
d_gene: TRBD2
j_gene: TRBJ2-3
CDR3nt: TGTGCCGAGACTAGCGGGGGCCGCGATACGCAGTATTTT
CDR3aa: CAETSGGRDTQYF

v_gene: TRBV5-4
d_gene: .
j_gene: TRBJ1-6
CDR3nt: TGTGCCAGCAGCTTGGGGACAGTCAATAATTCACCCCTCCACTTT
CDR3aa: CASSLGTVNNSPLHF

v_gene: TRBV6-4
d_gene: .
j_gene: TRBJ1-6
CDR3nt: TGTGCCAGCAGTTCCGGGACAAATAATTCACCCCTCCACTTT
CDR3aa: CASSSGTNNSPLHF

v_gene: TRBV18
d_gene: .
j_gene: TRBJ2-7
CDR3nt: TGTGCCAGCTCACCAAGGGGGTACGAGCAGTACTTC
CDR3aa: CASSPRGYEQYF

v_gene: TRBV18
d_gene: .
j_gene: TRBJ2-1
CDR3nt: TGTGCCAGCTCGGGGCCCCTCTCGGAGCAGTTCTTC
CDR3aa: CASSGPLSEQFF

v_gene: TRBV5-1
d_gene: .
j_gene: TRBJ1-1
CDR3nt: TGCGCCAGCAGCTTGGTAGTGACAGGGAACACTGAAGCTTTCTTT
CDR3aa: CASSLVVTGNTEAFF

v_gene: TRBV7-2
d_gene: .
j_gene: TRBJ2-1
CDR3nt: TGTGCCAGCAGCTTAGAACGTGGCGGGGGCAGCTCCTACAATGAGCAGTTCTTC
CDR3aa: CASSLERGGGSSYNEQFF

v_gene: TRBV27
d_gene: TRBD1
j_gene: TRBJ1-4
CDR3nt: TGTGCCAGCAGTTTAGGGGACAGACGTGGCGAACTGTTTTTT
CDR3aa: CASSLGDRRGELFF

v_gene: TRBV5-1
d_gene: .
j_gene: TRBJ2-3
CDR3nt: TGCGCCAGCAGCTTGGAAGCCAGGAGCACAGATACGCAGTATTTT
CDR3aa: CASSLEARSTDTQYF

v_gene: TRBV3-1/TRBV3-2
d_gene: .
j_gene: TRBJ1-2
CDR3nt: TGTGCCAGCAGCCAAGATAAGCGCCCTACGAACTATGGCTACACCTTC
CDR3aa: CASSQDKRPTNYGYTF